The 8 T cell receptor beta chains below all came from one sample that was sequenced in a study of blood T cell repertoires in COVID-19. Clones were sequenced by immunoSEQ multiplex PCR, and TCRdb holds only the in-frame ones, with some missing. The top ten clones hold about 4.2% of a sample with approximately 300,000 clones, more than 90% of them seen once. Sequencing input: PBMCs or T cells enriched from blood (not recorded which). All receptors come from a woman younger than 45 who had been exposed to COVID-19.

The chain recombines TRBV11-2 with TRBJ1-4; no reliable D call. Trimming removed 4 bases from V and 9 bases from J, with 18 bases in between. CDR1 is SGHAT and CDR2 is FQNNGV in the germline V gene. CDR3 size: 15 residues. The CDR3 DNA reads as TGTGCCAGCAGCTCCCTGGAGGGTACTAGGAAAAAACTGTTTTTT. As protein: CASSSLEGTRKKLFF.

This clone was observed a few times. This sequence joins TRBV6-2 or TRBV6-3 and TRBJ2-1, with 8 nucleotides matching TRBD1. CDR3 length: 16 amino acids. Germline V CDR1 and CDR2: MNHEY, SVGEGT. V lost 2 bases and J lost 2; bases outside the gene matches: 5. CDR3 protein: CASSYGRQGTYNEQFF. The CDR3 DNA is TGTGCCAGCAGTTACGGGAGACAGGGGACCTACAATGAGCAGTTCTTC.

This chain joins TRBV7-3 and TRBJ1-2; possible D gene TRBD1, 6 bases. V lost 6 bases and J 4 bases, leaving 18 bases between the germline ends. CDR1 is SGHTA and CDR2 is FQGTGA in the germline V gene. The CDR3 has 15 amino acids. CDR3 protein: CASSSPGQRFYGYTF. CDR3 sequence (DNA): TGTGCCAGCAGTTCCCCGGGACAAAGATTCTATGGCTACACCTTC.

The J gene is TRBJ2-7, the V gene TRBV9; 8 positions agree with TRBD2. Germline V CDR1 and CDR2: SGDLS, YYNGEE. This CDR3 spans 16 amino acids. Trimming cost V 4 bases and J 1 base; bases outside gene matches: 10. The CDR3 protein is CASSPRGAGVSYEQYF. The DNA of the CDR3 is TGTGCCAGCAGCCCCCGCGGAGCGGGGGTGTCCTACGAGCAGTACTTC.

The chain uses TRBV6-5 and TRBJ2-7; 8 bases align to TRBD1. Germline V lookup: CDR1 MNHEY, CDR2 SVGAGI. J was trimmed by 2 bases and V by 2 bases; bases with no gene match: 5. The CDR3 runs to 15 residues. The CDR3: CASSYTGTGPYEQYF. The CDR3 DNA is TGTGCCAGCAGTTACACCGGGACAGGTCCCTACGAGCAGTACTTC.

The chain is built from TRBV9 and TRBJ1-2; weak D call: TRBD1 (6 bases). The germline V and J ends were trimmed by 3 bases and 7 bases, with 16 bases remaining between them. The V gene's germline CDR1 is SGDLS and CDR2 YYNGEE. The CDR3 runs to 14 residues. The CDR3 loop reads CASSGRTRGLGYTF. CDR3 bases: TGTGCCAGCAGCGGCAGGACGCGGGGGCTTGGCTACACCTTC.

The rearrangement links TRBV5-6 to TRBJ2-7; TRBD1 agrees at 9 bases. From germline, CDR1 is SGHDT and CDR2 YYEEEE. The trim removed 7 bases at V and 3 bases at J, leaving 5 bases unmatched. The CDR3 contains 13 residues. The CDR3 reads CASVGQGNYEQYF. The DNA for the CDR3 is TGTGCCAGCGTAGGACAGGGGAACTACGAGCAGTACTTC.

In its sample, this clone was seen once. The junction does not match germline at one end; this may be a read error. This sequence joins TRBV3-1 (or the pseudogene TRBV3-2) and TRBJ1-2; 8 bases align to TRBD1. CDR3 length: 13 amino acids. The germline CDR1 and CDR2 sequences are LGHDT and YNNKEL (reference sequence). The CDR3 region is CASSPGQGRGHTF. Written as DNA, the CDR3 is TGTGCCAGCAGCCCCGGACAGGGACGTGGCCACACCTTC.